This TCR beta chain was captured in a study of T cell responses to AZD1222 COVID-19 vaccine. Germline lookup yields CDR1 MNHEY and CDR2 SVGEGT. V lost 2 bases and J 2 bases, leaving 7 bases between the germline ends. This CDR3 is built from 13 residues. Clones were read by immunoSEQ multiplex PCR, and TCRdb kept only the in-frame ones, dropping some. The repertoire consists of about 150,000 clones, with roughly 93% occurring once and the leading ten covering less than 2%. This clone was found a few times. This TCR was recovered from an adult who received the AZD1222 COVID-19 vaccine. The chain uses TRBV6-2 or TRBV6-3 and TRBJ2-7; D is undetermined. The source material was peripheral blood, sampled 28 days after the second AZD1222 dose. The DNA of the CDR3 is TGTGCCAGCAGTTACGCTAGAACCTACGAGCAGTACTTC. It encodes CASSYARTYEQYF.